Described below is a single T cell receptor (beta chain) sequence and its context. What it binds is not known. Assay: immunoSEQ multiplex PCR; the TCRdb copy retains only in-frame clones and omits some. Of tens of thousands of clones listed, over 80% are singletons. Trimming shortened V by 1 base and J by 5 bases, and 5 bases separated the two germline ends. Germline lookup yields CDR1 MDHEN and CDR2 SYDVKM. The length of the CDR3 is 12 residues. These data belong to a study of OX40 agonist ivuxolimab in advanced cancers. Study observations and caveats: Both CD4+ and CD8+ T cell populations in blood had undergone clonal expansion by week 6 at 0.1 to 3.0 mg/kg.

This receptor was obtained from an adult with an advanced solid tumor such as melanoma, head and neck, liver or kidney cancer. Source: CD4+ or CD8+ T cells sorted from blood, taken in a trial of the OX40 agonist ivuxolimab. This chain uses TRBV28 with TRBJ1-2; D may be TRBD1 (5 bases). CDR3 sequence: CASSLSGYGYTF. The CDR3 DNA reads TGTGCCAGCAGTTTATCAGGGTATGGCTACACCTTC.